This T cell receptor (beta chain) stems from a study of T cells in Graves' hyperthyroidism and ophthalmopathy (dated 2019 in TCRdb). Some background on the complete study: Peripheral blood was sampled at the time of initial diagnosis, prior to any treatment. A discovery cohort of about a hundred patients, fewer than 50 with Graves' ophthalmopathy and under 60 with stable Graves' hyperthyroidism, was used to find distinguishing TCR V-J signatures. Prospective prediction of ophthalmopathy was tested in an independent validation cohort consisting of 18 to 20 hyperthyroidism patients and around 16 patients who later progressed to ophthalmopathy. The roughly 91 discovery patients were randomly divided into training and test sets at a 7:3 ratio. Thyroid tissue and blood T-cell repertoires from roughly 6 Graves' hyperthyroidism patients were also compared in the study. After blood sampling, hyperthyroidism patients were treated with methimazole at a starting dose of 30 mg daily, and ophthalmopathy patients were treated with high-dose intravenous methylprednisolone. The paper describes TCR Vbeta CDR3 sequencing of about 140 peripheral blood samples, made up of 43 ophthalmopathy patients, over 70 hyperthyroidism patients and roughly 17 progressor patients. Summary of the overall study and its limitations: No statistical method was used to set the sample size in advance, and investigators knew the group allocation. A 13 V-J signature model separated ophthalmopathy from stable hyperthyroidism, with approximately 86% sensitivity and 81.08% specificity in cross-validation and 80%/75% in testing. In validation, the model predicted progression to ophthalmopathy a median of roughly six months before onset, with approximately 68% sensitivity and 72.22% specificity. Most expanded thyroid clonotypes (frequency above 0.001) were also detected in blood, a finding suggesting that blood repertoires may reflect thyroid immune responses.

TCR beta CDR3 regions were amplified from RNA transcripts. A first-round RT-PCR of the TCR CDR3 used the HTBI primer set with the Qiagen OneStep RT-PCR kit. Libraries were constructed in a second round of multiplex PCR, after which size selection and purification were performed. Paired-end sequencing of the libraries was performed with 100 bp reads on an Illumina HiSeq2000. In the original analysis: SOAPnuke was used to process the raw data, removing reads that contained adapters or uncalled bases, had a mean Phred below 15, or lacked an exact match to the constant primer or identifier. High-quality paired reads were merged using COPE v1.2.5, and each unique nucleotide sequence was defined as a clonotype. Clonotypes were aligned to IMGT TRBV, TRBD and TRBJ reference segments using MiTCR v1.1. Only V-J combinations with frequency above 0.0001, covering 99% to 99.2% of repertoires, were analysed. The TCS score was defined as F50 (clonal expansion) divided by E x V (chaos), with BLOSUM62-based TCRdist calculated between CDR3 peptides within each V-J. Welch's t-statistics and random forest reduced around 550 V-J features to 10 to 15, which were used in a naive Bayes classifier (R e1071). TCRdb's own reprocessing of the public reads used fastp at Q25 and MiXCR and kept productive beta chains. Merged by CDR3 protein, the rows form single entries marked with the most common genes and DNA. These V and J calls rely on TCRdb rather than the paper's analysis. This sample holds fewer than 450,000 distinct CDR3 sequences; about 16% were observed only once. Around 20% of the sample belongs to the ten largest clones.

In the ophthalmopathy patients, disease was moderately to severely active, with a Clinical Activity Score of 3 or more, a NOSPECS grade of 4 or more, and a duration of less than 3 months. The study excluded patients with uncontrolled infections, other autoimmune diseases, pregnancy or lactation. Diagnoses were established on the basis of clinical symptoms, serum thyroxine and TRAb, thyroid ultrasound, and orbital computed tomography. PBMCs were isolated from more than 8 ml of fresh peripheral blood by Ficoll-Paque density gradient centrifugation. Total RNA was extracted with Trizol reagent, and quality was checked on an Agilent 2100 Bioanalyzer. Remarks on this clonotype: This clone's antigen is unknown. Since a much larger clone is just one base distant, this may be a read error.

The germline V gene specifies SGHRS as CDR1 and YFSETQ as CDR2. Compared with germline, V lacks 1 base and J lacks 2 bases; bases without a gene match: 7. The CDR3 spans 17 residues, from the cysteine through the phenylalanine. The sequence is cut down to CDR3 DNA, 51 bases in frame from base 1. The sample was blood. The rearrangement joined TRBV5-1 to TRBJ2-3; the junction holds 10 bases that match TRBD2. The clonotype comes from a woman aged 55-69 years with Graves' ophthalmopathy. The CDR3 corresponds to CASSLSPLAGVTDTQYF. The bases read TGCGCCAGCAGCTTGTCTCCTCTAGCGGGAGTCACAGATACGCAGTATTTT.